The 24 T cell receptor beta chains presented below share a single source sample, sequenced in a study of OX40 agonist ivuxolimab in advanced cancers. Only in-frame clones appear in the TCRdb table, and some are missing; sequencing was by immunoSEQ multiplex PCR. The profile shows roughly 48,000 clones, roughly 90% of them singletons. The source material was CD4+ or CD8+ T cells sorted from blood, sampled in a trial of the OX40 agonist ivuxolimab. Receptors were obtained from an adult with an advanced solid tumor such as melanoma, head and neck, liver or kidney cancer.

The chain links TRBV2 to TRBJ2-1; the match to TRBD1 covers 9 bases. Germline V gene sequence: CDR1 SNHLY, CDR2 FYNNEI. The CDR3 extends over 13 amino acids. The ends lost 5 bases at V and 7 bases at J; junction bases unmatched: 3. CDR3 amino acids: CASSQDRGNEQFF. The CDR3 nucleotides read TGTGCCAGCAGTCAAGACAGGGGGAATGAGCAGTTCTTC.

The V gene is TRBV2, the J gene TRBJ2-7; possibly TRBD1 for D (5 bases). Germline loops: CDR1 SNHLY, CDR2 FYNNEI. V dropped 1 base and J dropped 4 bases, with 14 bases sitting between them. The CDR3 has 15 residues. The CDR3 DNA follows: TGTGCCAGCAGTGAAGGGGTGGGGCCGTCGTACGAGCAGTACTTC. Its translation: CASSEGVGPSYEQYF.

This clone was recorded a few times. In DNA, the CDR3 is TGTGCCAGCAGCGAGGACGGCCACTATGGCTACACCTTC. Translated, it gives CASSEDGHYGYTF. The chain links TRBV9 to TRBJ1-2; D is unclear. V dropped 3 bases and J dropped 3 bases, with 9 bases sitting between them. The length of the CDR3 is 13 residues. In germline, CDR1 is SGDLS, CDR2 YYNGEE.

The chain carries TRBV29-1 and TRBJ1-4; the match to TRBD1 covers 7 bases. The CDR3 spans 14 residues. Germline loops: CDR1 SQVTM, CDR2 ANQGSEA. J lost 5 bases, V lost 2 bases, and 5 bases had no gene match. The CDR3 coding sequence is TGCAGCGTTGAATCAGGGGGTGGGAATGAAAAACTGTTTTTT. Translating gives CSVESGGGNEKLFF.

This rearrangement joins TRBV28 to TRBJ2-5; D remains ambiguous. The CDR3 spans 13 residues. Trimming removed 2 bases at V and 6 bases at J, with 10 bases between. Germline V lookup: CDR1 MDHEN, CDR2 SYDVKM. This CDR3 reads CASSLPSTQTQYF. The CDR3 nucleotides read TGTGCCAGCAGTTTACCTTCTACCCAGACCCAGTACTTC. Drawing the rest from reference TRBV28 and TRBJ2-5, the complete variable domain is DVKVTQSSRYLVKRTGEKVFLECVQDMDHENMFWYRQDPGLGLRLIYFSYDVKMKEKGDIPEGYSVSREKKERFSLILESASTNQTSMYLCASSLPSTQTQYFGPGTRLLVL.

CDR3 nucleotide sequence: TGTGCCAGCAGCGTAGCCGGGACAGTCAATGAGCAGTTCTTC. It yields the protein CASSVAGTVNEQFF. The V call is TRBV9, the J call TRBJ2-1; 7 positions agree with TRBD1. The CDR3 totals 14 residues. V shed 0 bases and J 6 bases; nucleotides not matched to a gene: 3. CDR1 SGDLS and CDR2 YYNGEE come from the germline V gene. Full variable domain (missing parts from reference TRBV9 and TRBJ2-1): DSGVTQTPKHLITATGQRVTLRCSPRSGDLSVYWYQQSLDQGLQFLIQYYNGEERAKGNILERFSAQQFPDLHSELNLSSLELGDSALYFCASSVAGTVNEQFFGPGTRLTVL.

The genes are TRBV7-9 and TRBJ2-7; no definite D call. The length of the CDR3 is 14 residues. Looked up from germline, CDR1 is SEHNR and CDR2 is FQNEAQ (reference sequence). Trimming left V 5 bases short and J 3 bases short, with 14 bases between. The CDR3 spells CASSHRMRYYEQYF. In nucleotides, the CDR3 is TGTGCCAGCAGCCACCGGATGAGATACTACGAGCAGTACTTC.

The chain carries TRBV4-1 and TRBJ2-3; D ambiguous. Germline lookup yields CDR1 MGHRA and CDR2 YSYEKL. With 4 bases removed from V and 1 base from J, the gap between germline ends came to 12 bases. The CDR3 extends over 15 amino acids. The CDR3 DNA reads TGCGCCAGCAGCCGGGTCGGAGAGGGCACAGATACGCAGTATTTT. Amino acids: CASSRVGEGTDTQYF.

This chain links TRBV7-6 with TRBJ1-5; D not resolved. V shed 5 bases and J shed 0 bases, with 17 bases lying between them. The germline CDR1 and CDR2 sequences are SGHVS and FNYEAQ. The CDR3 runs to 17 residues. CDR3: CASSPGPVENSNQPQHF. In DNA, the CDR3 is TGTGCCAGCAGCCCCGGTCCGGTGGAGAATAGCAATCAGCCCCAGCATTTT.

The V gene is TRBV6-1, the J gene TRBJ2-3, with TRBD2 matching 7 bases. The CDR3 is made up of 15 amino acids. The V gene end was trimmed by 3 bases and the J gene end by 5 bases; junction bases not matched to a gene: 8. The germline gives CDR1 MNHNS, CDR2 SASEGT. The CDR3 loop reads CASSDLAEWEDTQYF. The CDR3 bases are TGTGCCAGCAGTGATCTAGCGGAGTGGGAAGATACGCAGTATTTT.

This chain uses TRBV5-5 with TRBJ1-1, with 9 bases identical to TRBD1. Looked up from germline, CDR1 is SGHKS and CDR2 is YYEKEE (reference sequence). This CDR3 has 14 residues. V shed 5 bases and J 5 bases; nucleotides not matched to a gene: 7. CDR3 amino acids: CASRRDRVSTEAFF. In DNA form, the CDR3 reads TGTGCCAGCAGGAGGGACAGGGTTAGTACTGAAGCTTTCTTT.

The chain uses TRBV27 and TRBJ1-1; weak D call: TRBD1 (5 bases). The CDR3 length is 13 residues. Trimming stripped 3 bases from V and 4 bases from J, with 9 bases between. CDR1 is MNHEY, CDR2 SMNVEV, per germline (reference sequence). CDR3 amino acids: CASSFGGRTEAFF. The CDR3 DNA reads as TGTGCCAGCAGTTTTGGGGGTCGCACTGAAGCTTTCTTT.

The chain is built from TRBV9 and TRBJ1-4; D not certain. Germline lookup yields CDR1 SGDLS and CDR2 YYNGEE. The germline V and J ends were trimmed by 0 bases and 2 bases, with 11 bases remaining between them. This CDR3 has 16 amino acids. This CDR3 is CASSVEGSATNEKLFF. In DNA, the CDR3 is TGTGCCAGCAGCGTAGAAGGTAGCGCGACTAATGAAAAACTGTTTTTT.

The chain has TRBV27 and TRBJ2-2; D unresolved. V lost 10 bases and J 4 bases, leaving 13 bases between the germline ends. Germline-derived CDR1 and CDR2 are MNHEY and SMNVEV (reference sequence). The CDR3 has 13 amino acids. DNA for the CDR3: TGTGCCACTAGGCCCGGCGGCACCGGGGAGCTGTTTTTT. It is translated as CATRPGGTGELFF.

The chain employs TRBV7-9 and TRBJ2-3; 7 bases line up with TRBD2. J gave up 0 bases and V 7 bases, and 7 bases lay outside the gene matches. The CDR3 has 15 residues. The germline V gene has CDR1 SEHNR and CDR2 FQNEAQ (reference sequence). The CDR3 loop reads CASNIGTISTDTQYF. CDR3 DNA sequence: TGTGCCAGCAACATCGGGACTATCAGCACAGATACGCAGTATTTT.

A single count supports this clone. The rearrangement uses TRBV2 and TRBJ2-7; possible D gene TRBD1, 7 bases. The CDR3 contains 16 residues. Trimming cost V 4 bases and J 3 bases, with 19 bases left between them. In germline, CDR1 is SNHLY, CDR2 FYNNEI. The CDR3 loop reads CASSAPQGRGGYEQYF. CDR3 bases: TGTGCCAGCAGTGCACCACAGGGGCGGGGAGGCTACGAGCAGTACTTC.

J is TRBJ1-5 and V is TRBV10-2, with unresolved D. There are 12 residues in the CDR3. V gave up 3 bases and J gave up 7 bases, with 7 bases separating them. The germline V gene has CDR1 WSHSY and CDR2 SAAADI. The CDR3, as DNA: TGCGCCAGCAGTGAATATCACCAGCCCCAGCATTTT. Translating gives CASSEYHQPQHF.

This clone has only one observation. This chain connects TRBV27 to TRBJ2-7; possibly TRBD2 for D (5 bases). From germline, CDR1 is MNHEY and CDR2 SMNVEV (reference sequence). CDR3 length: 13 residues. Trimming removed 5 bases at V and 9 bases at J, with 17 bases between. CDR3 nucleotides: TGTGCCAGCAGTCTGACCGACGGGGTGGCGCAGTACTTC. Its translation is CASSLTDGVAQYF.

The CDR3 loop is CASSLGRAYEQYF. The CDR3 DNA reads TGTGCCAGCAGCTTAGGCAGGGCCTACGAGCAGTACTTC. The chain uses TRBV5-6 and TRBJ2-7, with a tentative D call TRBD1 (5 bases). This CDR3 is built from 13 residues. V shed 2 bases and J shed 2 bases, with 8 bases lying between them. CDR1 is SGHDT, CDR2 YYEEEE, per germline. Combining the CDR3 with reference TRBV5-6 and TRBJ2-7 gives the whole variable domain DAGVTQSPTHLIKTRGQQVTLRCSPKSGHDTVSWYQQALGQGPQFIFQYYEEEERQRGNFPDRFSGHQFPNYSSELNVNALLLGDSALYLCASSLGRAYEQYFGPGTRLTVT.

The V gene is TRBV9, the J gene TRBJ1-3; D unresolved. The germline V gene has CDR1 SGDLS and CDR2 YYNGEE. Trimming took 0 bases from V and 1 from J, leaving 17 bases between them. The CDR3 extends over 18 amino acids. This chain's CDR3 is CASSVGARLLESGNTIYF. CDR3 nucleotides: TGTGCCAGCAGCGTAGGGGCCCGTCTTCTGGAATCTGGAAACACCATATATTTT.

The J gene is TRBJ2-7, the V gene TRBV6-1; D is unresolved. CDR1 MNHNS and CDR2 SASEGT come from the germline V gene. Between the trimmed V and J ends, which lost 6 bases and 0 bases, there was a span of 6 bases. This CDR3 comprises 12 residues. This chain's CDR3 is CASSLFSYEQYF. The CDR3 nucleotides are TGTGCCAGCAGCCTATTCTCCTACGAGCAGTACTTC.

The V and J genes are TRBV11-2 and TRBJ2-3; 9 bases match TRBD2. Germline V gene lookup returns CDR1 SGHAT and CDR2 FQNNGV. The CDR3 consists of 16 residues. The V segment lost 5 bases and the J segment 2 bases; nucleotides outside the gene matches: 8. The CDR3 coding sequence is TGTGCCAGCAGCCCCGTAGCGGGGGCCCTCACAGATACGCAGTATTTT. Translating gives CASSPVAGALTDTQYF.

The V gene is TRBV27, the J gene TRBJ1-2; 10 nucleotides match TRBD1. V dropped 5 bases and J dropped 10; count of bases not matched to a gene: 13. Germline loops: CDR1 MNHEY, CDR2 SMNVEV (reference sequence). This CDR3 contains 15 residues. The DNA of the CDR3 is TGTGCCAGCAGTCCCTTCTTGACAGGGGGCACCGACTACACCTTC. This sequence encodes CASSPFLTGGTDYTF.

This clone was detected only once. The V call is TRBV9, the J call TRBJ1-2; a possible D gene is TRBD1 (5 bases). This CDR3 has 15 amino acids. Germline V lookup: CDR1 SGDLS, CDR2 YYNGEE. V was pared by 0 bases and J by 5 bases, with 14 bases between. CDR3 sequence (DNA): TGTGCCAGCAGCGTAGGGTGGGGCGGACTTTATGGCTACACCTTC. Protein product: CASSVGWGGLYGYTF.